This T cell receptor (beta chain) appears in the sequencing data of a study of blood T cells in healthy people across ages (dated by TCRdb to between 2014 and 2016). Some background on the complete study: In model experiments, template switching captured roughly one uniquely barcoded TCR beta cDNA molecule for every two T cells. The donors were divided into four age groups: young (average around 16 years), middle-aged (roughly 40), aged (about 60) and long-lived (82). Using deep sequencing normalized with unique cDNA molecular identifiers, the study measured how TCR beta repertoire diversity changes with age. Two additional independent replicas of 1 million unique cDNA reads from the same blood draw were analyzed for two donors (one aged 18 to 30 and one aged 80 or older). The full study reports these points: Observed TCR beta diversity per million T cells fell roughly linearly with age, and a significant reduction was already apparent by age about 38. Estimates of total diversity based on one million sequenced T cells were considered lower bounds and underestimates. Observed TCR beta diversity correlated strongly with the percentage of naive T cells measured by flow cytometry. The long-lived group showed more naive CD4+ T cells, fewer expanded clones and increased TCR diversity than the aged group, suggesting age selection. Donor CMV infection status was unknown, potentially confounding age-related changes in expanded clonotypes. Bulk unsorted PBMC profiling prevented conclusive comparison of naive and antigen-experienced compartments.

Donors were 35 to 40 systemically healthy Caucasian individuals from Russia aged about 6 to 100 years. Roughly 10 milliliters of peripheral blood were drawn from each donor into EDTA-treated Vacutainer tubes. Ficoll-Paque density-gradient centrifugation was used to isolate PBMCs, with at least 6.5 million per sample. Total RNA was extracted from PBMCs with Trizol reagent, with at least 5.5 micrograms obtained per sample. For every donor, flow cytometry on a PBMC aliquot measured the percentage of naive CD45RAhigh/CD27high T cells. As for this clonotype: No cognate antigen has been identified for it. No much larger clone is present one base from it, and per-base qualities are unavailable.

Library construction relied on 5' RACE. Sequencing used an Illumina HiSeq 2500. A second PCR of about 6 to 12 cycles was run with a J-beta primer mix and a sample-barcoded 5' primer. A unique molecular identifier was introduced onto each TCR beta cDNA molecule by a template-switch 5' adaptor carrying 12 random nucleotides. Each sample yielded at least 3 million CDR3-containing paired-end reads. The Mint cDNA synthesis kit, primed by a TRBC-specific oligonucleotide, was used to synthesize first-strand cDNA from all RNA. Following uracil-DNA glycosylase treatment, a first 18-cycle PCR with universal primers M1SS and BC2_uni_R was performed on all cDNA. Regarding the original processing steps: For normalization, 1 million high-quality reads, each with a distinct molecular identifier, were randomly selected from each sample. Reads sharing molecular identifiers were discarded rather than binned into consensus sequences. MiTCR, set to a Q25 quality threshold and the strictest error-elimination algorithm, was used for CDR3 identification, clonotype clustering and error correction. A nonparametric unseen species model using Euler transformation provided a lower-bound estimate of total TCR beta diversity. TCRdb passed the public sequencing reads through fastp at Q25 and MiXCR, retaining productive beta sequences. Each CDR3 protein gets just one entry, which takes the most common genes and DNA from the rows behind it. The V and J calls were determined by TCRdb, not by the authors. Across this sample there are some 760,000 distinct CDR3 sequences, with about 25% seen only once. The biggest ten clones account for 3% to 4% of the sample.

These same records also appear under a second study, on T cells of mothers and their children. As that second study puts it: Nine systemically healthy Caucasian individuals served as donors, namely three mothers together with their six children. cDNA synthesis used all of the extracted RNA, with roughly 1.5 ug of RNA in each 15 ul reaction. In the second PCR, the M1S primer introduced both the sample barcodes and 2-4 random nucleotides. Over 8 million TCR beta CDR3 reads came from each mother, compared with approximately 2.8 million reads from each child. Thymic selection shapes the output of TCR recombination in a similar way in related and unrelated pairs, and inherited differences have a minor effect. Normalized repertoire overlap was always slightly but never significantly higher in related than unrelated mother-child pairs. No persistent microchimeric T cell clones were detected, at a sensitivity of 90 to 100 clones per million clonotypes. In the study, deep NGS was used to compare the TCR beta repertoires of mothers and children, and features distinguishing related mother-child pairs from unrelated individuals were sought. Mothers averaged about 37 +/- 4 years of age and children averaged around 10 +/- 4 years. After adapters were ligated using NEBNext reagents, the libraries underwent 100+100 nt paired-end sequencing on an Illumina HiSeq 2000. To prevent cross-contamination, the mother and child libraries were prepared a month apart and were sequenced in separate runs. For each donor, between about 500,000 and 2,200,000 distinct TCR beta clonotypes were identified. Naive TCR beta clonotypes were estimated from low-frequency clonotypes matched to each donor's FACS-determined naive share, without sorting.

What was sequenced was blood. This receptor was identified in a boy aged 5-17 years in good health.

The CDR3 reads CASSPRTSVVYEQYF. The DNA reads as follows: TGTGCCAGTAGTCCAAGGACTAGCGTCGTCTACGAGCAGTACTTC. In this chain, TRBV19 is recombined with TRBJ2-5; 9 nucleotides in the junction match TRBD2. Gene TRBJ2-7 matches the end of the DNA better, so the J call may be wrong. The CDR3 runs 15 amino acids, cysteine and phenylalanine included. Only the CDR3 portion is preserved as DNA: 45 bases, with reading frame beginning at the first base. Sequences LNHDA (CDR1) and SQIVND (CDR2) are obtained from the germline V gene (reference sequence).